This TCR beta chain appears in the sequencing data of a study of T-cell reconstitution after alpha-beta-depleted transplantation in children. Overall study results and limits: It was reported that alpha-beta T cells came from several hundred expanded graft clones (about two months after transplant).

Preparation of the TCRbeta library involved a method that used unique molecular identifiers. Each CDR3 protein is one row after TCRdb ran MiXCR on the PCR reads. There are around 370,000 distinct CDR3 sequences in the sample; 15% to 20% occur only once, and roughly two fifths lies in the top ten. This clonotype has a count of ten or more. As yet, its antigen is unknown. Germline loops: CDR1 SQVTM, CDR2 ANQGSEA. The CDR3 has 15 amino acids. V gave up 6 bases and J gave up 0 bases, with 16 bases separating them. Sequencing used PBMCs, mostly from graft donor cells, obtained 360 days after TCRalphabeta/CD19-depleted stem cell transplant. The chain is built from TRBV29-1 and TRBJ2-3; perhaps TRBD1 as D (5 bases). This sequence originates from a male patient between 2 and 10 years old who had a stem cell transplant for acute lymphoblastic leukemia, so the T cells may come from the graft donor. As DNA, the CDR3 is TGCAGCGTCCTTCGGACAAGCCCTAGCACAGATACGCAGTATTTT. It yields the protein CSVLRTSPSTDTQYF.